Presented here are 15 T cell receptor beta chains from one specimen sequenced in a study of pediatric ulcerative colitis. Profiling relied on immunoSEQ multiplex PCR, and the TCRdb table lists in-frame clones only, not all of them. Altogether tens of thousands of clones are present, about nine tenths being singletons, with the ten largest covering about 3%. Material: blood. All receptors come from a boy younger than 18 with severe ulcerative colitis.

The chain is built from TRBV7-6 and TRBJ1-1; D gene ambiguous. V was clipped by 3 bases and J by 0 bases, with 14 bases between them. Germline V gene data show CDR1 as SGHVS and CDR2 as FNYEAQ. This CDR3 contains 16 residues. This chain's CDR3 is CASSFQSGLMNTEAFF. The CDR3 DNA sequence: TGTGCCAGCAGCTTTCAATCCGGACTCATGAACACTGAAGCTTTCTTT.

This clone was picked up one time. The chain carries TRBV6-5 and TRBJ1-1; TRBD1 is a possible D gene (6 bases). Looked up from germline, CDR1 is MNHEY and CDR2 is SVGAGI. V shed 6 bases and J shed 5 bases, with 13 bases lying between them. This CDR3 comprises 13 residues. The CDR3, as DNA: TGTGCCAGCAGCCCTGAGGGACAAACTGAAGCTTTCTTT. This translates into CASSPEGQTEAFF.

The count of this clone is one. V and J are TRBV27 and TRBJ2-2; the D is unclear. The V end was cut by 5 bases, the J end by 6 bases, with 10 bases between. The germline V gene encodes CDR1 MNHEY and CDR2 SMNVEV (reference sequence). The CDR3 has 13 amino acids. The CDR3 spells CASSPVLAGELFF. CDR3 DNA: TGTGCCAGCAGTCCTGTCTTGGCCGGGGAGCTGTTTTTT.

The chain links TRBV4-1 to TRBJ2-1; the D gene is possibly TRBD2 (5 bases). CDR3 length: 14 residues. The germline V and J ends were trimmed by 4 bases and 15 bases, with 22 bases remaining between them. CDR1 is MGHRA and CDR2 is YSYEKL in the germline V gene. The CDR3 spells CASSPSVGLALLFF. CDR3 nucleotide sequence: TGCGCCAGCAGCCCGTCCGTTGGCCTAGCTCTTCTGTTCTTC.

The rearrangement joins TRBV19 to TRBJ2-1; D may match TRBD1 or TRBD2 (5 bases each). V shed 3 bases and J shed 6 bases, with 15 bases lying between them. Germline CDR1 reads LNHDA; CDR2 reads SQIVND (reference sequence). The CDR3 sequence is 15 residues long. Written as DNA, the CDR3 is TGTGCCAGTAGTATGGGACGAGATACCTTCAATGAGCAGTTCTTC. Protein sequence: CASSMGRDTFNEQFF.

The V and J genes are TRBV6-1 and TRBJ2-1; D not resolved. V was shortened by 5 bases and J by 0 bases, with 11 bases between the two germline ends. The CDR3 runs to 15 residues. CDR1 MNHNS and CDR2 SASEGT come from the germline V gene. The CDR3 spells CASSPRNGSYNEQFF. The CDR3 bases are TGTGCCAGCAGTCCCCGAAATGGCTCCTACAATGAGCAGTTCTTC.

J is TRBJ2-5 and V is TRBV5-1, with D possibly being TRBD2 (7 bases). CDR1 and CDR2 (germline): SGHRS, YFSETQ. The V end was cut by 7 bases, the J end by 10 bases, with 23 bases between. The CDR3 loop spans 14 amino acids. This chain's CDR3 is CASGGGPSPGDQYF. CDR3 bases: TGCGCCAGCGGGGGGGGACCGAGCCCAGGGGACCAGTACTTC.

In nucleotides, the CDR3 is TGTGCCAGCAGTTACTCCGCTAGCGGGGCCTACGAGCAGTACTTC. This translates into CASSYSASGAYEQYF. This chain links TRBV6-6 with TRBJ2-7; the match to TRBD2 covers 9 bases. Germline assignment: CDR1 MNHNY and CDR2 SVGAGI (reference sequence). With V trimmed by 0 bases and J by 2 bases, 2 bases remained unmatched. The CDR3 loop spans 15 amino acids.

V usage is TRBV6-5 and J usage is TRBJ2-1, with 8 bases that match TRBD1. This CDR3 region has 15 residues. Per the germline V gene, CDR1 is MNHEY and CDR2 is SVGAGI. The V and J ends lost 6 bases and 5 bases, in that order; junction bases with no gene match: 9. The DNA of the CDR3 is TGTGCCAGCAGCCGAGGCGGGACAGGCAACAATGAGCAGTTCTTC. Protein product: CASSRGGTGNNEQFF.

The V gene is TRBV30, the J gene TRBJ2-1, with D perhaps matching TRBD2 (6 bases). Germline CDR1 reads GTSNPN; CDR2 reads SVGIG (reference sequence). The CDR3 has 15 amino acids. Trimming pared 5 bases from V and 0 bases from J, leaving 14 bases between. The CDR3 here is CAWDRDSSSYNEQFF. The CDR3 region has the DNA TGTGCCTGGGACCGGGACTCGAGCTCCTACAATGAGCAGTTCTTC.

The chain links TRBV7-9 to TRBJ1-1, with 11 bases identical to TRBD1. CDR1 and CDR2 (germline): SEHNR, FQNEAQ (reference sequence). The J segment lost 1 base and the V segment lost 5 bases, leaving 6 bases of the junction unmatched. CDR3 length: 16 amino acids. The CDR3 DNA sequence: TGTGCCAGCAGCGGGGACAGGGGGGAGTCGAACACTGAAGCTTTCTTT. It is translated as CASSGDRGESNTEAFF.

This clone was seen only a few times. This chain uses TRBV28 with TRBJ1-2, with D uncertain. The CDR3 runs 11 residues. The ends were cut back, 3 bases at V and 7 bases at J, with 6 bases in the middle. From germline, CDR1 is MDHEN and CDR2 SYDVKM. CDR3 coding DNA: TGTGCCAGCAGTTTTCCGGGTGGCTACACCTTC. Protein sequence: CASSFPGGYTF.

In DNA form, the CDR3 reads TGTGCCAGCAGCCGTCCTCCAGGGGAATATGATGAAAAACTGTTTTTT. Its protein is CASSRPPGEYDEKLFF. The chain employs TRBV7-9 and TRBJ1-4; D is perhaps TRBD1 (6 bases). Trimming took 5 bases from V and 6 from J, leaving 19 bases between them. This CDR3 has 16 amino acids. The germline gives CDR1 SEHNR, CDR2 FQNEAQ (reference sequence).

The chain couples TRBV19 to TRBJ1-5; unclear D gene. CDR3 length: 14 residues. Trimming stripped 3 bases from V and 4 bases from J, with 10 bases between. CDR1 is LNHDA, CDR2 SQIVND, per germline (reference sequence). CDR3 region: CASSILGLNQPQHF. CDR3 bases: TGTGCCAGTAGTATTCTCGGATTAAATCAGCCCCAGCATTTT.

The chain has TRBV19 and TRBJ1-1; unclear D gene. In germline, CDR1 is LNHDA, CDR2 SQIVND (reference sequence). The CDR3 loop spans 11 amino acids. Trimming stripped 6 bases from V and 3 bases from J, with 5 bases between. The CDR3 nucleotides read TGTGCCAGTAGGGTGGACACTGAAGCTTTCTTT. Its protein product is CASRVDTEAFF.